Below are 26 T cell receptor beta chains sequenced from a single sample in a study of T cells in Graves' hyperthyroidism and ophthalmopathy. Authors of the study amplified TCR beta CDR3 regions from RNA transcripts. HTBI primers were the set used in a first-round RT-PCR of the TCR CDR3. TCRdb reprocessed the multiplex PCR reads with MiXCR, giving one entry per CDR3 protein. The sample lists over 350,000 distinct CDR3 sequences; around 18% were seen once. Specimen: blood. The receptors here all came from a man between 18 and 29 years old with Graves' ophthalmopathy.

J is TRBJ2-5 and V is TRBV29-1, with 9 bases fitting TRBD2. J gave up 5 bases and V 3 bases, and 10 bases lay outside the gene matches. From germline, CDR1 is SQVTM and CDR2 ANQGSEA. The CDR3 extends over 15 amino acids. CDR3 bases: TGCAGCGTTGAGCAGCGGGGGGTTCCCAGGGAGACCCAGTACTTC. It is translated as CSVEQRGVPRETQYF.

This clonotype was detected ten times or more. The J gene is TRBJ1-5, the V gene TRBV7-2; 8 nucleotides line up with TRBD1. The CDR3 consists of 15 residues. Germline assignment: CDR1 SGHTA and CDR2 FQGNSA. V was clipped by 5 bases and J by 6 bases; unmatched bases: 9. Here the CDR3 reads CASSPHDRGVQPQHF. The CDR3 bases are TGTGCCAGCAGCCCACATGACAGGGGCGTTCAGCCCCAGCATTTT.

This clonotype was detected a few times. The chain links TRBV6-1 to TRBJ1-1, with 12 positions matching TRBD1. This CDR3 contains 15 residues. Germline V lookup: CDR1 MNHNS, CDR2 SASEGT. V trimming: 7 bases; J trimming: 7 bases; junction bases outside the gene matches: 10. CDR3 amino acids: CASNGGDRGLIEAFF. The CDR3 DNA sequence: TGTGCCAGCAACGGGGGGGACAGGGGGCTTATTGAAGCTTTCTTT.

This clonotype has at least ten counts. The J gene is TRBJ1-1, the V gene TRBV27; tentative D call: TRBD1 (5 bases). The CDR3 runs 16 residues. V lost 10 bases to trimming and J lost 5 bases, with 26 bases between them. From germline, CDR1 is MNHEY and CDR2 SMNVEV (reference sequence). Here the CDR3 reads CATGRASSAGRTEAFF. CDR3 DNA: TGTGCCACTGGGAGGGCTTCATCAGCAGGGAGGACTGAAGCTTTCTTT.

The rearrangement links TRBV28 to TRBJ1-2; no clear D gene. The germline CDR1 and CDR2 sequences are MDHEN and SYDVKM. The V end was cut by 1 base, the J end by 4 bases, with 7 bases between. The CDR3 contains 13 residues. The CDR3 bases are TGTGCCAGCAGTTTATCTGGGGTCTATGGCTACACCTTC. Translation: CASSLSGVYGYTF.

In its sample, this clonotype was seen a few times. The chain links TRBV5-1 to TRBJ2-1, with D perhaps TRBD1 (6 bases). The V gene's germline CDR1 is SGHRS and CDR2 YFSETQ. There are 13 residues in the CDR3. V dropped 6 bases and J dropped 5 bases, with 12 bases sitting between them. The CDR3 is CASNGAGDNEQFF. CDR3 DNA sequence: TGCGCCAGCAACGGGGCAGGGGACAATGAGCAGTTCTTC.

This clonotype showed up just a few times. The chain links TRBV6-6 to TRBJ1-2, with D perhaps TRBD1 (5 bases). CDR3 length: 17 amino acids. V was trimmed by 0 bases and J by 7 bases, leaving 21 bases between them. CDR1 and CDR2 (germline): MNHNY, SVGAGI (reference sequence). Here the CDR3 reads CASSYSGGTTSGGGYTF. The CDR3 bases are TGTGCCAGCAGTTACTCTGGGGGGACGACCTCCGGGGGTGGCTACACCTTC.

This clonotype was seen ten or more times. The chain couples TRBV7-3 to TRBJ1-2, with 9 bases aligning to TRBD1. V shed 5 bases and J 8 bases; nucleotides not matched to a gene: 9. Germline CDR1 and CDR2: SGHTA and FQGTGA. The CDR3 has 14 residues. This chain's CDR3 is CASSVGQGNYGYTF. As DNA, the CDR3 is TGTGCCAGCAGCGTGGGACAGGGCAATTACGGCTACACCTTC.

This clonotype appeared many times. This rearrangement joins TRBV20-1 to TRBJ2-1; the D gene is possibly TRBD1 (6 bases). CDR3 length: 12 amino acids. The germline V and J ends were trimmed by 6 bases and 11 bases, with 17 bases remaining between them. In germline, CDR1 is DFQATT, CDR2 SNEGSKA (reference sequence). The CDR3 here is CSAPVGASQQFF. Written as DNA, the CDR3 is TGCAGTGCCCCCGTGGGGGCTAGCCAGCAGTTCTTC.

The chain recombines TRBV20-1 with TRBJ2-6; 9 nucleotides align to TRBD1. The CDR3 consists of 16 residues. Germline CDR1 and CDR2: DFQATT and SNEGSKA (reference sequence). The J segment lost 4 bases and the V segment lost 3 bases, leaving 7 bases of the junction unmatched. CDR3 bases: TGCAGTGCTAGGGGGACAGGGACTTCGGGGGCCAACGTCCTGACTTTC. Residues: CSARGTGTSGANVLTF.

This clonotype was detected ten times or more. The chain couples TRBV28 to TRBJ1-3; D unclear. V was shortened by 8 bases and J by 2 bases, with 10 bases between the two germline ends. Germline-derived CDR1 and CDR2 are MDHEN and SYDVKM. There are 13 residues in the CDR3. CDR3 sequence reads: CASGRVAGNTIYF. CDR3 nucleotides: TGTGCCAGCGGGCGGGTTGCTGGAAACACCATATATTTT.

Only a few counts were recorded for this clonotype. The rearrangement links TRBV27 to TRBJ1-5, with no clear D. Germline V gene sequence: CDR1 MNHEY, CDR2 SMNVEV (reference sequence). The CDR3 length is 13 residues. V shed 2 bases and J shed 5 bases, with 7 bases lying between them. As DNA, the CDR3 is TGTGCCAGCAGTTTAGGTGCCGATCAGCCCCAGCATTTT. Amino acid sequence: CASSLGADQPQHF.

This clonotype was recorded many times. The chain joins TRBV3-1 to TRBJ1-5; 7 bases line up with TRBD1. This CDR3 is 13 amino acids long. CDR1 and CDR2 (germline): LGHDT, YNNKEL (reference sequence). Germline trimming cut 5 bases from V and 5 bases from J; bases unmatched to any gene: 3. The CDR3 reads CASSADRDQPQHF. The CDR3 bases are TGTGCCAGCAGCGCCGACAGGGATCAGCCCCAGCATTTT.

This clonotype appeared once. The chain is built from TRBV4-1 and TRBJ2-7; tentatively, D is TRBD2 (6 bases). The V gene lost 0 bases and the J gene lost 4 bases, with 13 bases spanning the gap. Germline CDR1 MGHRA, CDR2 YSYEKL. The CDR3 runs 15 residues. Here the CDR3 reads CASSQEWDGSYEQYF. DNA of the CDR3: TGCGCCAGCAGCCAAGAGTGGGACGGGAGTTACGAGCAGTACTTC.

V and J are TRBV5-1 and TRBJ2-7; D is perhaps TRBD1 or TRBD2 (6 bases each). The germline gives CDR1 SGHRS, CDR2 YFSETQ. Trimming cost V 7 bases and J 5 bases, with 19 bases left between them. CDR3 length equals 14 residues. CDR3 in DNA: TGCGCCAGCCGCGCGGGACAAGGCGGCCACGAGCAGTACTTC. Protein product: CASRAGQGGHEQYF. The whole variable domain, remainder taken from reference TRBV5-1 and TRBJ2-7, is KAGVTQTPRYLIKTRGQQVTLSCSPISGHRSVSWYQQTPGQGLQFLFEYFSETQRNKGNFPGRFSGRQFSNSRSEMNVSTLELGDSALYLCASRAGQGGHEQYFGPGTRLTVT.

This clonotype was counted ten times or more. This chain uses TRBV20-1 with TRBJ2-7; 16 bases line up with TRBD2. This CDR3 has 16 amino acids. The V and J ends lost 6 bases and 9 bases, in that order; junction bases with no gene match: 14. Per germline, CDR1 DFQATT and CDR2 SNEGSKA (reference sequence). The CDR3 nucleotides read TGCAGTGCCTCCCCTTCGGGGACTAGCGGGGGGGCCCGGCAGTACTTC. It yields the protein CSASPSGTSGGARQYF.

The chain carries TRBV10-3 and TRBJ1-1; 10 bases align to TRBD1. The CDR3 length is 14 residues. V lost 5 bases to trimming and J lost 5 bases; unmatched junction nucleotides: 5. Germline V gene data show CDR1 as ENHRY and CDR2 as SYGVKD. The CDR3 loop reads CAISPGTGVTEAFF. CDR3 nucleotides: TGTGCCATCAGTCCCGGGACAGGGGTTACTGAAGCTTTCTTT.

At least ten counts were recorded for this clonotype. V and J are TRBV6-1 and TRBJ2-5, with D possibly TRBD2 on 6 matching bases. V lost 5 bases, J lost 1 base, and 17 bases lay in between. This CDR3 region has 16 residues. Germline-derived CDR1 and CDR2 are MNHNS and SASEGT. The CDR3 sequence: CASSPVRKRAQETQYF. As DNA, the CDR3 is TGTGCCAGCAGTCCCGTGCGGAAGCGGGCCCAAGAGACCCAGTACTTC.

This clonotype showed up just a few times. This rearrangement joins TRBV24-1 to TRBJ1-5; D gene uncertain. The CDR3 is 14 amino acids. Between the trimmed V and J ends, which lost 4 bases and 2 bases, there was a span of 8 bases. Germline V gene lookup returns CDR1 KGHDR and CDR2 SFDVKD. The CDR3 nucleotides are TGTGCCACCAGTGACACCAAAGGCAATCAGCCCCAGCATTTT. Translating gives CATSDTKGNQPQHF.

This clonotype came up many times. This chain links TRBV6-1 with TRBJ1-1, with unresolved D. V was pared by 1 base and J by 5 bases, with 11 bases between. Germline V gives CDR1 MNHNS, CDR2 SASEGT. The CDR3 has 14 amino acids. CDR3 residues: CASSEEEGVTEAFF. In nucleotides, the CDR3 is TGTGCCAGCAGTGAAGAAGAGGGCGTTACTGAAGCTTTCTTT.

The chain couples TRBV5-1 to TRBJ2-4; 8 bases are a match to TRBD1. Per germline, CDR1 SGHRS and CDR2 YFSETQ. V was clipped by 3 bases and J by 4 bases; unmatched bases: 9. There are 16 residues in the CDR3. The CDR3 reads CASSSLTGAGKNIQYF. In DNA, the CDR3 is TGCGCCAGCAGCTCCTTGACAGGGGCAGGGAAAAACATTCAGTACTTC.

The chain employs TRBV30 and TRBJ2-1; TRBD2 might be the D (6 bases). Germline loops: CDR1 GTSNPN, CDR2 SVGIG (reference sequence). V gave up 0 bases and J gave up 2 bases, with 14 bases separating them. The CDR3 contains 16 residues. CDR3 in DNA: TGTGCCTGGAGTGTGTGTTGCGGGGAAGCCTACAATGAGCAGTTCTTC. Its translation is CAWSVCCGEAYNEQFF.

V and J are TRBV6-1 and TRBJ2-1; 8 nucleotides align to TRBD1. Germline CDR1 reads MNHNS; CDR2 reads SASEGT. V gave up 7 bases and J gave up 2 bases; unmatched junction bases: 4. This CDR3 comprises 14 residues. Here the CDR3 reads CASTDRGTYNEQFF. CDR3 in DNA: TGTGCCAGCACCGACAGGGGTACCTACAATGAGCAGTTCTTC.

Many counts were recorded for this clonotype. J is TRBJ2-3 and V is TRBV24-1; TRBD2 matches 11 bases. Germline trimming cut 5 bases from V and 2 bases from J; bases unmatched to any gene: 5. Germline V gene lookup returns CDR1 KGHDR and CDR2 SFDVKD. This CDR3 region has 16 residues. CDR3 sequence (DNA): TGTGCCACCAGTGCGCTACTAGCGGGGGACACAGATACGCAGTATTTT. Encoded protein: CATSALLAGDTDTQYF.

This clonotype was recorded a few times. V usage is TRBV5-5 and J usage is TRBJ1-1; D may be TRBD1 (6 bases). The CDR3 extends over 13 amino acids. Germline loops: CDR1 SGHKS, CDR2 YYEKEE (reference sequence). Trimming took off 4 bases at V and 3 bases at J, with 10 bases between the two ends. The CDR3 region is CASSRQDYTEAFF. CDR3 nucleotides: TGTGCCAGCAGCCGACAGGATTACACTGAAGCTTTCTTT.

The J gene is TRBJ2-1, the V gene TRBV6-2 or TRBV6-3; no reliable D call. V lost 8 bases, J lost 5 bases, and 7 bases lay in between. The CDR3 loop spans 11 amino acids. Germline CDR1 and CDR2: MNHEY and SVGEGT. The CDR3 coding sequence is TGTGCCAGCGGAGAGCACAATGAGCAGTTCTTC. It encodes CASGEHNEQFF.